This TCR beta chain comes out of a study of blood T cell repertoires in COVID-19. Study summary: Some COVID-19 samples were acute and others convalescent; all came from the United States, Italy and Spain. T cells, B-cell-depleted T cells, or PBMCs supplied cDNA or gDNA.

This table comes from immunoSEQ multiplex PCR, and its TCRdb copy is limited to in-frame clones, with some not included. The table shows around 16,000 clones, with 82% occurring only once. Trimming at V came to 0 bases and at J to 1 base, leaving 4 bases not matched to a gene. The CDR3 extends over 16 amino acids. Germline V CDR1 and CDR2: SGDLS, YYNGEE. The chain employs TRBV9 and TRBJ2-5, with 9 bases fitting TRBD2. This TCR was sampled from a man older than 75 with active or convalescent COVID-19. The sequenced sample consisted of peripheral blood. For the CDR3, the DNA is TGTGCCAGCAGCGTAGCTGGCGGGGGGGTCCAAGAGACCCAGTACTTC. Amino acid sequence: CASSVAGGGVQETQYF.